This T cell receptor (beta chain) was identified in a study of human T cells and chemical hapten exposure. Time point of the sample: patch test 2, 6 weeks after DPC sensitization. Treatment specified: therapeutic diphenylcyclopropenone sensitization with weekly scalp DPC. This clonotype was counted ten times or more. One entry per CDR3 protein, called by TCRdb with MiXCR from the RACE reads. This sample carries tens of thousands of distinct CDR3 sequences, 7.5% to 9.5% of them seen once, and the ten largest clones take around 3%. Sequenced here: whole blood, sampled in connection with sensitization to the hapten diphenylcyclopropenone (DPC). The source is a woman between 50 and 59 years old with alopecia areata. Some clones in this sample may be carry-over from other donors' samples.

In DNA, the CDR3 is TGTGCCAGCAGCCCGACAGGGGGCGGGCAGCCCCAGCATTTT. Protein product: CASSPTGGGQPQHF. The chain has TRBV12-3 or TRBV12-4 and TRBJ1-5; the match to TRBD1 covers 10 bases. The CDR3 loop spans 14 amino acids. The J segment lost 7 bases and the V segment lost 6 bases, leaving 6 bases of the junction unmatched.